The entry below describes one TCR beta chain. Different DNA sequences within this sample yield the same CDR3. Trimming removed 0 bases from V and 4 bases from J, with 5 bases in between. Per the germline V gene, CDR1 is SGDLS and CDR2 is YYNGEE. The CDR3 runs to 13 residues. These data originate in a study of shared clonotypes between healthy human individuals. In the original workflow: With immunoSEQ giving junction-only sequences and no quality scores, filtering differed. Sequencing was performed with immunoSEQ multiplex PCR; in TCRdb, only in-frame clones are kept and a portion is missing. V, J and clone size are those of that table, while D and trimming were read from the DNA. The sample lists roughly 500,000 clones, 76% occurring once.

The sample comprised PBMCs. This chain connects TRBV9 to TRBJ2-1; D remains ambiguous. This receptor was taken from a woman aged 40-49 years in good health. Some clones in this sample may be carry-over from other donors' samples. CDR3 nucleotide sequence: TGTGCCAGCAGCGTAGGTGCGTACAATGAGCAGTTCTTC. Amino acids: CASSVGAYNEQFF.